This T cell receptor beta chain was captured in a study of T cells in Graves' hyperthyroidism and ophthalmopathy. Study-wide results and caveats: Blood samples included most of the expanded thyroid clonotypes exceeding 0.001.

Diagnoses were made from clinical symptoms, serum measures (thyroxine and TRAb), thyroid ultrasound and orbital computed tomography. Turning to this clonotype: Its antigen is unknown.

The source material, RNA transcripts, was used to amplify TCR beta CDR3 regions. During a first-round RT-PCR of the TCR CDR3, the HTBI primer set was used. TCRdb used MiXCR to reprocess the multiplex PCR reads, holding one entry per CDR3 protein. The sample lists about 500,000 distinct CDR3 sequences; over 35% were seen once. Germline V gene sequence: CDR1 SGHVS, CDR2 FQNEAQ. The CDR3 totals 18 residues. Trimming cost V 5 bases and J 4 bases; bases outside gene matches: 12. The genes are TRBV7-8 and TRBJ2-6; 9 nucleotides line up with TRBD1. What was sequenced was peripheral blood or thyroid tissue (not recorded which). This receptor was obtained from an adult woman with Graves' disease, either hyperthyroidism or ophthalmopathy (not recorded which). CDR3 sequence reads: CASSGTGTGKFGANVLTF. The CDR3 nucleotides read TGTGCCAGCAGCGGGACCGGGACAGGGAAGTTCGGGGCCAACGTCCTGACTTTC. Full variable domain (outside the CDR3, taken from reference TRBV7-8 and TRBJ2-6): GAGVSQSPRYKVAKRGQDVALRCDPISGHVSLFWYQQALGQGPEFLTYFQNEAQLDKSGLPSDRFFAERPEGSVSTLKIQRTQQEDSAVYLCASSGTGTGKFGANVLTFGAGSRLTVL.